This entry lists 29 T cell receptor beta chains sequenced from one sample in a study of shared clonotypes between healthy human individuals. Terminally differentiated effector memory CD45RA+ cells were excluded by CCR7 positive selection of CD45RO-negative cells. Sequencing used immunoSEQ multiplex PCR; TCRdb keeps in-frame clones, though not all of them. The sample has about 590,000 clones; 95% are singletons. Source material: naive CD8+ T cells sorted from blood. Receptors were obtained from a woman in her thirties in good health.

The V gene is TRBV27, the J gene TRBJ2-7; 10 nucleotides match TRBD2. Trimming took 1 base from V and 5 from J; bases not matched to a gene: 17. Per germline, CDR1 MNHEY and CDR2 SMNVEV (reference sequence). CDR3 length equals 19 residues. CDR3: CASSLWALAGSTGVNEQYF. The CDR3 DNA follows: TGTGCCAGCAGTTTATGGGCACTAGCGGGATCAACTGGGGTCAACGAGCAGTACTTC.

The chain links TRBV19 to TRBJ2-1; 10 bases are shared with TRBD2. The junction had 8 bases not matched to a gene; V was cut back by 4 bases and J by 8 bases. The CDR3 consists of 15 residues. CDR1 is LNHDA, CDR2 SQIVND, per germline (reference sequence). The CDR3 sequence: CASSNIAGGLYEQFF. In DNA form, the CDR3 reads TGTGCCAGTAGTAACATAGCGGGAGGTTTATATGAGCAGTTCTTC.

This chain joins TRBV10-2 and TRBJ2-2; tentatively, D is TRBD1 or TRBD2 (5 bases each). Germline V lookup: CDR1 WSHSY, CDR2 SAAADI. This CDR3 is 13 amino acids long. V was clipped by 8 bases and J by 4 bases, with 11 bases between them. The CDR3 bases are TGCGCCAGCGGGACGGGTGGCACCGGGGAGCTGTTTTTT. This codes for CASGTGGTGELFF.

The chain is built from TRBV9 and TRBJ2-5, with TRBD2 as a possible D gene (5 bases). The CDR3 contains 15 residues. The V end lost 0 bases, the J end lost 2 bases, and 11 bases lay between the germline ends. Germline CDR1 and CDR2: SGDLS and YYNGEE. CDR3 sequence reads: CASSVGWSGQETQYF. The CDR3 DNA reads as TGTGCCAGCAGCGTAGGTTGGAGCGGACAAGAGACCCAGTACTTC.

The rearrangement joins TRBV5-1 to TRBJ1-3; 7 nucleotides agree with TRBD1. Germline CDR1 and CDR2: SGHRS and YFSETQ. Trimming took 7 bases from V and 0 from J; bases not matched to a gene: 10. The CDR3 runs 16 residues. The chain's CDR3 is CASRLDRERSGNTIYF. The CDR3 DNA is TGCGCCAGCCGTCTCGACAGGGAACGCTCTGGAAACACCATATATTTT.

The chain recombines TRBV27 with TRBJ2-6, with D perhaps matching TRBD2 (5 bases). The germline V and J ends were trimmed by 0 bases and 0 bases, with 9 bases remaining between them. Germline lookup yields CDR1 MNHEY and CDR2 SMNVEV (reference sequence). The CDR3 has 17 residues. CDR3 sequence: CASSLSGGYSGANVLTF. CDR3 nucleotides: TGTGCCAGCAGTTTATCTGGCGGGTACTCTGGGGCCAACGTCCTGACTTTC.

This sequence joins TRBV6-5 and TRBJ2-1; perhaps TRBD2 as D (6 bases). V lost 2 bases, J lost 13 bases, and 21 bases lay in between. Germline CDR1 MNHEY, CDR2 SVGAGI. The CDR3 is 15 amino acids. CDR3 sequence: CASSYLEEGATFQFF. The CDR3 DNA is TGTGCCAGCAGTTACCTGGAGGAGGGAGCGACGTTTCAGTTCTTC.

In its sample, this clone was seen once. This chain uses TRBV5-1 with TRBJ2-3; D remains ambiguous. Germline V lookup: CDR1 SGHRS, CDR2 YFSETQ. V lost 0 bases to trimming and J lost 3 bases, with 11 bases between them. There are 15 residues in the CDR3. CDR3 bases: TGCGCCAGCAGCTTGGTGGATTTGGGGACAGATACGCAGTATTTT. The encoded protein is CASSLVDLGTDTQYF. The full variable domain, with the rest looked up from reference TRBV5-1 and TRBJ2-3, is KAGVTQTPRYLIKTRGQQVTLSCSPISGHRSVSWYQQTPGQGLQFLFEYFSETQRNKGNFPGRFSGRQFSNSRSEMNVSTLELGDSALYLCASSLVDLGTDTQYFGPGTRLTVL.

This chain joins TRBV2 and TRBJ2-3, with 10 bases matching TRBD2. The ends lost 3 bases at V and 0 bases at J; junction bases unmatched: 12. Germline CDR1 reads SNHLY; CDR2 reads FYNNEI. This CDR3 has 19 amino acids. CDR3 loop: CASSDGGLAGEPSTDTQYF. As DNA, the CDR3 is TGTGCCAGCAGTGATGGGGGGCTAGCGGGGGAACCTAGCACAGATACGCAGTATTTT. Full variable domain (remainder filled in from reference TRBV2 and TRBJ2-3): EPEVTQTPSHQVTQMGQEVILRCVPISNHLYFYWYRQILGQKVEFLVSFYNNEISEKSEIFDDQFSVERPDGSNFTLKIRSTKLEDSAMYFCASSDGGLAGEPSTDTQYFGPGTRLTVL.

The chain recombines TRBV10-3 with TRBJ2-7; D may be TRBD2 (6 bases). CDR3 length: 13 residues. Trimming left V 5 bases short and J 2 bases short, with 10 bases between. Germline CDR1 reads ENHRY; CDR2 reads SYGVKD. CDR3 nucleotides: TGTGCCATCAGTTGGGACTCAACCTACGAGCAGTACTTC. This codes for CAISWDSTYEQYF.

The J gene is TRBJ1-1, the V gene TRBV6-5, with 10 bases that match TRBD1. The CDR3 has 16 residues. The V and J ends lost 4 bases and 2 bases, in that order; junction bases with no gene match: 7. The germline V gene has CDR1 MNHEY and CDR2 SVGAGI. The CDR3 region is CASSWTGGRGNTEAFF. CDR3 DNA: TGTGCCAGCAGTTGGACAGGGGGAAGAGGAAACACTGAAGCTTTCTTT.

The count of this clone is one. For the CDR3, the DNA is TGTGCCAGCAGTTACTTTGGCGGGCCCTCTGCCAACGTCCTGACTTTC. It translates to CASSYFGGPSANVLTF. The rearrangement uses TRBV6-6 and TRBJ2-6; a possible D gene is TRBD2 (5 bases). Germline V gene sequence: CDR1 MNHNY, CDR2 SVGAGI (reference sequence). The CDR3 totals 16 residues. The ends were cut back, 1 base at V and 7 bases at J, with 14 bases in the middle.

The V gene is TRBV29-1, the J gene TRBJ2-5; D unclear. The end of the DNA aligns better with TRBJ2-7, so the J call may be wrong. The CDR3 covers 12 residues. CDR1 is SQVTM and CDR2 is ANQGSEA in the germline V gene. Here the CDR3 DNA reads TGCAGCGTTGAGGTGGGGAATTACGAGCAGTACTTC. It specifies CSVEVGNYEQYF.

The count of this clone is one. The chain links TRBV4-2 to TRBJ2-1, with 8 nucleotides matching TRBD2. The CDR3 totals 18 residues. V lost 0 bases to trimming and J lost 7 bases; unmatched junction nucleotides: 14. Germline values: CDR1 LGHNA, CDR2 YNFKEQ. The CDR3 is CASSQDTTAGVWWNEQFF. The CDR3 nucleotides are TGTGCCAGCAGCCAAGACACCACAGCGGGAGTGTGGTGGAATGAGCAGTTCTTC.

The DNA for the CDR3 is TGTGCCAGCAGCCCAGGGAACACCGGGGAGCTGTTTTTT. Translation gives CASSPGNTGELFF. This sequence joins TRBV6-5 and TRBJ2-2; D ambiguous. CDR1 is MNHEY and CDR2 is SVGAGI in the germline V gene. The length of the CDR3 is 13 residues. V gave up 6 bases and J gave up 1 base, with 6 bases separating them.

This clone was recorded once. The CDR3 loop reads CASSQPGRLAGGSYEQYF. CDR3 nucleotides: TGTGCCAGCAGCCAACCCGGTCGTCTAGCGGGAGGTTCGTACGAGCAGTACTTC. The chain links TRBV28 to TRBJ2-7, with 11 bases matching TRBD2. From germline, CDR1 is MDHEN and CDR2 SYDVKM. The CDR3 covers 18 residues. The V and J ends lost 6 bases and 4 bases, in that order; junction bases with no gene match: 17.

The chain couples TRBV15 to TRBJ2-3, with 11 nucleotides matching TRBD1. Germline CDR1 LNHNV, CDR2 YYDKDF (reference sequence). This CDR3 spans 15 amino acids. V lost 6 bases, J lost 3 bases, and 5 bases stayed unmatched. The CDR3 here is CATRPDRGRTDTQYF. The DNA of the CDR3 is TGTGCCACCAGGCCGGACAGGGGGCGGACAGATACGCAGTATTTT.

Remarks on this clone: This sample includes further DNA sequences coding for the same CDR3. The V call is TRBV27, the J call TRBJ1-1, with a possible D match to TRBD1 (5 bases). The germline CDR1 and CDR2 sequences are MNHEY and SMNVEV (reference sequence). V lost 5 bases and J lost 0, with 10 bases in between. The CDR3 totals 14 residues. The CDR3 reads CASSLGQMNTEAFF. In DNA form, the CDR3 reads TGTGCCAGCAGTCTAGGACAAATGAACACTGAAGCTTTCTTT.

This clone was seen once. This chain joins TRBV6-1 and TRBJ2-1, with 11 bases that match TRBD2. The J segment lost 4 bases and the V segment lost 3 bases, leaving 8 bases of the junction unmatched. CDR1 is MNHNS, CDR2 SASEGT, per germline. This CDR3 region has 17 residues. The CDR3 DNA follows: TGTGCCAGCAGTGAGATGGTACTAGCGGGAGTATACAATGAGCAGTTCTTC. It codes for CASSEMVLAGVYNEQFF.

The DNA for the CDR3 is TGTGCCATCAGCCCAACCGGACAGGGGGTGCCCACAGATACGCAGTATTTT. Its translation: CAISPTGQGVPTDTQYF. The chain employs TRBV10-3 and TRBJ2-3, with 10 bases identical to TRBD1. With 6 bases clipped from V and 2 bases from J, the junction kept 11 bases outside the gene matches. Germline CDR1 and CDR2: ENHRY and SYGVKD. This CDR3 region has 17 residues.

This chain connects TRBV5-6 to TRBJ2-7; 11 nucleotides match TRBD1. With V trimmed by 4 bases and J by 3 bases, 12 bases remained unmatched. There are 17 residues in the CDR3. Per the germline V gene, CDR1 is SGHDT and CDR2 is YYEEEE. The chain's CDR3 is CASSGTGGGLEGYEQYF. CDR3 bases: TGTGCCAGCAGCGGGACAGGGGGTGGGTTGGAGGGCTACGAGCAGTACTTC.

J is TRBJ2-1 and V is TRBV7-2, with TRBD1 matching over 8 bases. The CDR3 totals 13 residues. Per the germline V gene, CDR1 is SGHTA and CDR2 is FQGNSA. V trimming: 4 bases; J trimming: 6 bases; junction bases outside the gene matches: 2. CDR3 coding DNA: TGTGCCAGCAGCTCCGACAGGGGCAATGAGCAGTTCTTC. The encoded protein is CASSSDRGNEQFF.

The chain links TRBV27 to TRBJ2-1; 10 nucleotides align to TRBD1. J was trimmed by 5 bases and V by 1 base; bases with no gene match: 5. This CDR3 contains 16 residues. CDR1 and CDR2 from the germline V gene are MNHEY and SMNVEV (reference sequence). The CDR3 region has the DNA TGTGCCAGCAGTTTATTATCGGGGACAGGGGACAATGAGCAGTTCTTC. Protein sequence: CASSLLSGTGDNEQFF.

V gene TRBV4-1 combines with J gene TRBJ1-5; D remains unclear. From germline, CDR1 is MGHRA and CDR2 YSYEKL. Trimming removed 3 bases at V and 7 bases at J, with 13 bases between. There are 14 residues in the CDR3. Written as DNA, the CDR3 is TGCGCCAGCAGCCAGGAACAATTACCCCAGCCCCAGCATTTT. It codes for CASSQEQLPQPQHF.

The rearrangement joins TRBV5-6 to TRBJ2-1, with 11 bases matching TRBD2. The CDR3 contains 15 residues. V gave up 6 bases and J gave up 8 bases; unmatched junction bases: 10. Germline-derived CDR1 and CDR2 are SGHDT and YYEEEE. In DNA form, the CDR3 reads TGTGCCAGCACCGTAGCGGGAGGGCCTCTTTATGAGCAGTTCTTC. It codes for CASTVAGGPLYEQFF.

The chain combines TRBV27 with TRBJ1-2; D gene uncertain. Looked up from germline, CDR1 is MNHEY and CDR2 is SMNVEV (reference sequence). V was cut by 5 bases and J by 5 bases, with 15 bases left in between. CDR3 length equals 14 residues. The CDR3 reads CASSQWRYGYGYTF. CDR3 in DNA: TGTGCCAGCAGTCAATGGCGGTACGGGTATGGCTACACCTTC.

The V and J genes are TRBV19 and TRBJ2-7; a weak D match, TRBD1 (5 bases). The CDR3 consists of 14 residues. V lost 5 bases, J lost 3 bases, and 14 bases lay in between. Germline-derived CDR1 and CDR2 are LNHDA and SQIVND (reference sequence). CDR3 bases: TGTGCCAGTAGTCGTCCAGGGCCGTTCTACGAGCAGTACTTC. Translation gives CASSRPGPFYEQYF.

The rearrangement joins TRBV28 to TRBJ1-1; D ambiguous. This CDR3 region has 16 residues. Trimming took 1 base from V and 1 from J, leaving 13 bases between them. Germline-derived CDR1 and CDR2 are MDHEN and SYDVKM. The chain's CDR3 is CASSLFNGTPNTEAFF. Written as DNA, the CDR3 is TGTGCCAGCAGTTTATTTAATGGCACCCCGAACACTGAAGCTTTCTTT.

The chain recombines TRBV28 with TRBJ2-1; 10 bases agree with TRBD2. V shed 2 bases and J 12 bases; nucleotides not matched to a gene: 19. This CDR3 spans 18 amino acids. Germline V gene sequence: CDR1 MDHEN, CDR2 SYDVKM. The CDR3 bases are TGTGCCAGCAGTTTACGGGTTCCTAGCGGGAGCAAGGGTAGACGGCAGTTCTTC. It encodes CASSLRVPSGSKGRRQFF.